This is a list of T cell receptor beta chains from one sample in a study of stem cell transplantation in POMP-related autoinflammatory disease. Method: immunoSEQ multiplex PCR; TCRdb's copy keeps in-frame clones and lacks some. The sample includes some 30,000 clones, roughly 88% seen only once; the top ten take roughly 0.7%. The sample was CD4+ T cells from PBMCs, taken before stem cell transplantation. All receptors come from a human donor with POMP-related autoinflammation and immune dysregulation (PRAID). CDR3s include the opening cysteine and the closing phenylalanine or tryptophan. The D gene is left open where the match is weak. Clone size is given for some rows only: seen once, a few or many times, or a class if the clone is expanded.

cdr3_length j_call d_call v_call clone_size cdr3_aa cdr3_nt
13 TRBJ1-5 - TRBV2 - CASSEAREVDQHF TGTGCCAGCAGTGAAGCGCGGGAAGTGGACCAGCATTTT
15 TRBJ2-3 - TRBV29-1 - CSVDGGARGTDTQYF TGCAGCGTTGATGGGGGGGCGCGGGGCACAGATACGCAGTATTTT
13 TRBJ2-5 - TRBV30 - CAWSPNYQETQYF TGTGCCTGGAGTCCGAATTACCAAGAGACCCAGTACTTC
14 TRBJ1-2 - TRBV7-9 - CASSSAGSNYGYTF TGTGCCAGCAGCTCCGCTGGATCTAACTATGGCTACACCTTC
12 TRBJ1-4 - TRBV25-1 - CASSEYREKLFF TGTGCCAGCAGTGAATATAGAGAAAAACTGTTTTTT
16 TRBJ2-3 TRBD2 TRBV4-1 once CASSQTGSGRTDTQYF TGCGCCAGCAGCCAAACGGGTAGCGGGAGGACGGATACGCAGTATTTT
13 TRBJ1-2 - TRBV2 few CASSPQGDYGYTF TGTGCCAGCAGTCCACAGGGTGACTATGGCTACACCTTC
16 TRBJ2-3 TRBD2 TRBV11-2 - CASSLGGRAVTDTQYF TGTGCCAGCAGCTTAGGTGGGAGGGCGGTCACAGATACGCAGTATTTT
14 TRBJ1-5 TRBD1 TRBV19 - CASMAAGGRGPQHF TGTGCCAGTATGGCGGCAGGGGGGCGCGGGCCCCAGCATTTT
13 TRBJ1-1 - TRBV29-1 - CSVEEQSSTEAFF TGCAGCGTTGAAGAGCAGTCTAGCACTGAAGCTTTCTTT
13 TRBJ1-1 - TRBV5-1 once CASSIGQREEAFF TGCGCCAGCAGCATAGGACAGCGAGAAGAAGCTTTCTTT
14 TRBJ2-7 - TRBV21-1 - CASSKFRPPYEQYF TGTGCCAGCAGCAAATTTCGGCCTCCCTACGAGCAGTACTTC
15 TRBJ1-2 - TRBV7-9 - CASSPRQGINYGYTF TGTGCCAGCAGCCCCCGCCAGGGCATTAACTATGGCTACACCTTC
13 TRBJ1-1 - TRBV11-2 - CASSLDTNTEAFF TGTGCCAGCAGCTTAGACACGAACACTGAAGCTTTCTTT
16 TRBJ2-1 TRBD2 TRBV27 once CASSQLAGGPHNEQFF TGTGCCAGCAGCCAACTAGCGGGAGGGCCCCACAATGAGCAGTTCTTC
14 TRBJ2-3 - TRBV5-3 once CARSLAVSTDTQYF TGTGCCAGAAGCTTGGCGGTTAGCACAGATACGCAGTATTTT
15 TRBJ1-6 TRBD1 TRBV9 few CASSATGQGTSPLHF TGTGCCAGCAGCGCCACGGGACAGGGGACCTCACCCCTCCACTTT
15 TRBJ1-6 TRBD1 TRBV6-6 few CASSYGQGRNSPLHF TGTGCCAGCAGTTACGGACAGGGCCGTAATTCACCCCTCCACTTT
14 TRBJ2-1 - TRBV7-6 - CASSFRQGGNEQFF TGTGCCAGCAGCTTTCGACAGGGAGGGAATGAGCAGTTCTTC
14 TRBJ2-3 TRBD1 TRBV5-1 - CASTQTQGADTQYF TGCGCCAGCACGCAAACGCAGGGGGCAGATACGCAGTATTTT
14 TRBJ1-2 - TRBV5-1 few CASSLGGQNYGYTF TGCGCCAGCAGCTTGGGGGGGCAAAACTATGGCTACACCTTC
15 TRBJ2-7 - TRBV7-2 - CASSQWGKRVNEQYF TGTGCCAGCAGCCAATGGGGGAAGAGAGTAAACGAGCAGTACTTC
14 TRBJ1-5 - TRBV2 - CASRQVSPAQPQHF TGTGCCAGCAGACAGGTCTCCCCCGCTCAGCCCCAGCATTTT
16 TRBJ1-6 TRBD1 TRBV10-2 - CASKGGQGENSSPLHF TGCGCCAGCAAAGGGGGACAGGGCGAGAATTCCTCACCCCTCCACTTT
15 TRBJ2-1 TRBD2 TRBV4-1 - CASSQGTSFYNEQFF TGCGCCAGCAGCCAAGGGACTAGTTTCTACAATGAGCAGTTCTTC
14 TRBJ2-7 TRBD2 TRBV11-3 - CASIKREKIREQYF TGTGCCAGCATCAAGCGGGAGAAGATAAGGGAGCAGTACTTC
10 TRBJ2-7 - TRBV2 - CASSDYEQYF TGTGCCAGCAGTGACTACGAGCAGTACTTC
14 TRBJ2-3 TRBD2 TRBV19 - CASKLAGPRDTQYF TGTGCCAGTAAACTAGCGGGACCCAGGGATACGCAGTATTTT
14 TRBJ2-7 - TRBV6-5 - CASSYSAGAYEQYF TGTGCCAGCAGTTACTCAGCAGGGGCTTACGAGCAGTACTTC
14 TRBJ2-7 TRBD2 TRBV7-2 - CASSLDGGNYEQYF TGTGCCAGCAGCTTAGACGGGGGGAACTACGAGCAGTACTTC
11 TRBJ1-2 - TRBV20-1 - CSARQGNGYTF TGCAGTGCTAGGCAGGGAAATGGCTACACCTTC
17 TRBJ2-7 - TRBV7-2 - CASSLRPGAATDYEQYF TGTGCCAGCAGCTTACGTCCAGGAGCCGCCACTGACTACGAGCAGTACTTC
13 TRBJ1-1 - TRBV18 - CASSPTVNTEAFF TGTGCCAGCTCTCCGACCGTGAACACTGAAGCTTTCTTT
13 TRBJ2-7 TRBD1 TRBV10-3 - CAISGQGSYGQYF TGTGCCATCAGTGGACAGGGATCCTACGGGCAGTACTTC
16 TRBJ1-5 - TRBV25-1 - CASSEDRHPFNQPQHF TGTGCCAGCAGTGAAGACCGGCACCCTTTCAATCAGCCCCAGCATTTT
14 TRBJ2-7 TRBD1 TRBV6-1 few CASSDSDRVHEQYF TGTGCCAGCAGTGATTCGGACAGGGTCCACGAGCAGTACTTC
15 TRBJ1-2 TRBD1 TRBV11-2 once CASSFGTGGWNGYTF TGTGCCAGCAGCTTTGGGACAGGGGGCTGGAATGGCTACACCTTC
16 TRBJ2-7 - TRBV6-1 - CASSEGFFFEGYEQYF TGTGCCAGCAGTGAAGGGTTCTTTTTCGAGGGGTACGAGCAGTACTTC
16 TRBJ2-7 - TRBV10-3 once CAISERGERLSYEQYF TGTGCCATCAGTGAGAGGGGGGAGAGGCTATCCTACGAGCAGTACTTC
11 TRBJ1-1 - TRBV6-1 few CASSEDTEAFF TGTGCCAGCAGTGAAGACACTGAAGCTTTCTTT
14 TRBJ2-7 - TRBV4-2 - CASSQEFRRDEQYF TGTGCCAGCAGCCAAGAGTTTCGGAGGGACGAGCAGTACTTC
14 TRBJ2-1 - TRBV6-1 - CASSEVGRNNEQFF TGTGCCAGCAGTGAAGTCGGCCGGAACAATGAGCAGTTCTTC
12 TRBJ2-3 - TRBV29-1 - CSVGDGTDTQYF TGCAGCGTTGGGGACGGGACAGATACGCAGTATTTT
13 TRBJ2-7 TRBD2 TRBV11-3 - CASSLASGYEQYF TGTGCCAGCAGCTTGGCTAGCGGCTACGAGCAGTACTTC
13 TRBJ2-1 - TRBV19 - CASSILGGGEQFF TGTGCCAGTAGTATCCTCGGAGGGGGTGAGCAGTTCTTC
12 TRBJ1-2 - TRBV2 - CASSLTGYGYTF TGTGCCAGCAGTTTGACGGGTTATGGCTACACCTTC
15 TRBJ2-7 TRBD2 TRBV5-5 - CASSLVGGAAYEQYF TGTGCCAGCAGCTTGGTCGGGGGGGCGGCCTACGAGCAGTACTTC
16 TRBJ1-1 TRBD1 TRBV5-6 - CASNYPQGDGRTEAFF TGTGCCAGCAATTATCCACAGGGGGATGGGCGCACTGAAGCTTTCTTT